The T cell receptor beta chain under discussion was sequenced for a study of vaccination and CD4 T cells after COVID-19 (dated by TCRdb to between 2021 and 2024). Background on the whole study: Every convalescent patient had a positive nasal swab PCR test for SARS-CoV-2, with mild disease in 9 or 10 patients and severe disease in one. Control cultures used a CEFX viral epitope pool as positive control, an HIV-1 Nef peptide pool as negative control, or no peptide. Post-COVID blood samples were collected from convalescent patients a median of roughly 100 days after diagnosis, with a range of about 35 to 170 days. Two doses of either the Pfizer-BioNTech BNT162b2 vaccine (n=8) or the Moderna mRNA-1273 vaccine (n=2) were administered to participants. Post-vaccine blood samples were taken a median of approximately 70 days after the second vaccine dose, with a range of about 13 to 250 days. Overlapping spike peptide pools from SARS-CoV-2 and from the common cold coronaviruses HCoV-NL63, HCoV-OC43 and HCoV-229E were used as culture stimuli. In more than eight COVID-19 convalescent patients and a few infection-naive healthy vaccine recipients, researchers compared the spike-specific CD4+ TCR repertoire from before mRNA vaccination with the repertoire from after. Six males and four females were included in the convalescent cohort, with two Hispanic individuals, seven Caucasians, two Asians and one multiracial person represented. The paper as a whole reports these results and caveats: The number of convalescent patients in the study was relatively small, and the study did not examine early timepoints following natural infection. Nearly all vaccine-specific clones in convalescent patients (304 of 307) were mono-reactive for SARS-CoV-2 spike rather than cross-reactive with common cold coronaviruses. Although the median number of SARS-CoV-2-reactive clonotypes went up from 20 to 25 after infection to about 38 after vaccination, the increase was not significant. In convalescent patients, a median around 83% of post-vaccine SARS-CoV-2-reactive clones were detected only after vaccination, and vaccine-specific priming was suggested by this finding.

CDR1 and CDR2 are read off the germline V gene (reference sequence) as LNHDA and SQIVND. Trimming at the junction amounts to 4 bases on V and 4 bases on J, and the germline ends lie 5 bases apart. The CDR3 contains 12 residues, cysteine and phenylalanine counted. Only the CDR3 region is kept as DNA, spanning 36 bases read in frame from base 1. This sample's treatment or condition label indicates: roughly nine-day PBMC culture with coronavirus spike peptide pools or control peptides (ViraFEST assay). The ViraFEST assay was used in the study, in which antigen-specific T cells were expanded with peptide pools and expanded clonotypes were subsequently identified by TCR sequencing. The positive SARS-CoV-2 PCR tests of the convalescent patients were dated from March to December 2020, before the Alpha, Beta and Delta variants emerged in the United States. PBMCs were cultured at a few million per well in IMDM supplemented with 5% human AB serum and 10 IU/ml IL-2, with approximately 10 ug/ml peptide pools added. On days 3 and 7, half of the culture medium was replaced with fresh IL-2-containing medium. After 10 days of culture, CD4+ T cells were isolated by negative selection using the EasySep CD4+ T cell isolation kit. Ficoll-Paque Plus gradient centrifugation was used to isolate PBMCs from whole blood, and the isolated PBMCs were then either used fresh or cryopreserved at -140C. Each culture condition was generally run in triplicate wells.

Library preparation employed PCR. DNA from cultured CD4+ T cells was subjected to TCR sequencing with the Oncomine TCR Beta short-read assay at the Johns Hopkins FTIC core. The QIAamp micro DNA kit was used to extract genomic DNA from the cultured CD4+ T cells. Oncomine TCR Beta libraries made from cultured CD4+ T cells were pooled using unique dual indexes and sequenced on an Illumina iSeq 100. For the original study's pipeline: Non-productive sequences were removed, and CDR3s that did not start with C, did not end with F or W, or were shorter than 7 amino acids were discarded. The MANAFEST web application identified antigen-specific clonotypes by comparing peptide-stimulated wells against reference wells and other culture wells. To be called positive, a clone needed an FDR below 0.05, an odds ratio above 5, and a productive frequency above 0.1% in at least two of three replicate wells. A clonotype counted as cross-reactive if it showed significant expansion both in the SARS-CoV-2 spike wells and in at least one common cold coronavirus spike condition. Similarity between CDR3 sequences was evaluated in R version 3.6.1 using Levenshtein distances (stringdist) and unrooted phylogenetic trees (ape). Using fastp trimming at Q25 and MiXCR clonotype assembly, TCRdb reanalyzed the public sequencing data and kept in-frame beta chains. Duplicate CDR3 protein sequences are folded into a single record with the most common DNA and genes. The V and J calls were not made by the authors but by TCRdb's processing. Recorded for this sample are more than 20,000 distinct CDR3 sequences; around 70% of them occurred a single time. The top ten constitute 8.5% to 10% of the sample.

Comments on this clonotype: Its recognized antigen is unknown. No clone much larger than this one lies a single base away; base qualities are absent.

The rearrangement combines TRBV19 with TRBJ2-1; no D gene call is confident. Input material: CD4+ T cells from blood, cultured in vitro. The clonotype originates from a human donor who had recovered from COVID-19. The DNA sequence is TGTGCCAGTAGTACTCAATACAATGAGCAGTTCTTC. Translated, this is CASSTQYNEQFF.